A single sample is the source of the 2 T cell receptor beta chains below, sequenced in a study of OX40 agonist ivuxolimab in advanced cancers. TCRdb keeps only in-frame clones here, not all; method: immunoSEQ multiplex PCR. The sample lists 23,000 or so clones; 75% to 85% were seen once. Sequences were derived from CD4+ or CD8+ T cells sorted from blood, sampled in a trial of the OX40 agonist ivuxolimab. These TCRs come from an adult with an advanced solid tumor such as melanoma, head and neck, liver or kidney cancer.

The chain recombines TRBV11-2 with TRBJ2-7, with D perhaps matching TRBD2 (5 bases). Per the germline V gene, CDR1 is SGHAT and CDR2 is FQNNGV. The ends were cut back, 6 bases at V and 0 bases at J, with 15 bases in the middle. The CDR3 sequence is 15 residues long. CDR3 sequence (DNA): TGTGCCAGCAGACTTGAGCTAGCTAGCTCCTACGAGCAGTACTTC. It translates to CASRLELASSYEQYF.

This clone was counted a few times. The chain links TRBV1 to TRBJ2-1; the table's D call, TRBD2, has no DNA check behind it. TRBV1 is described as a pseudogene. The CDR3 covers 12 residues. CDR3 region: CTSSLTCNEQFF. CDR3 nucleotides: TGCACCAGCAGCCTGACTTGCAATGAGCAGTTCTTC.